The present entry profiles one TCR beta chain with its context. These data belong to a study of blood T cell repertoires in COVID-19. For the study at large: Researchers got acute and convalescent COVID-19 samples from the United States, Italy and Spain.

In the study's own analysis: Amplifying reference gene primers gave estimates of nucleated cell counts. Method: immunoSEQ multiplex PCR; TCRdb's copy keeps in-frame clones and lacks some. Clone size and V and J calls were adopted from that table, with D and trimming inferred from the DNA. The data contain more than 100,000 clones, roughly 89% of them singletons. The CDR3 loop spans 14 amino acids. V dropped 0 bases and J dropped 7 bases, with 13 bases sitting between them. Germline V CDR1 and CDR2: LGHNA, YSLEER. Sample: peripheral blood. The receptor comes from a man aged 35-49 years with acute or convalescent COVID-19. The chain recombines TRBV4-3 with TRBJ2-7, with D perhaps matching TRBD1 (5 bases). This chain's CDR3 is CASSQDLGREEQYF. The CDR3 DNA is TGCGCCAGCAGCCAAGATTTAGGCAGGGAAGAGCAGTACTTC.